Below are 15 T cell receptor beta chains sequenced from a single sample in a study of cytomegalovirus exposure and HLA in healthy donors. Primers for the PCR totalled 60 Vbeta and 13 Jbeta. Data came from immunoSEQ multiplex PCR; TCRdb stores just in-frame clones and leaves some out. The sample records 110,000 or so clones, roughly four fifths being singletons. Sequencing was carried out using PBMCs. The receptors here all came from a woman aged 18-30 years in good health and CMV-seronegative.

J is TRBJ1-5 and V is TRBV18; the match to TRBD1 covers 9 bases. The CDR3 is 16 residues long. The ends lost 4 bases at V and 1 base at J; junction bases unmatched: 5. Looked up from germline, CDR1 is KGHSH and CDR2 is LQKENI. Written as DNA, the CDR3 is TGTGCCAGCTCACGGACGGGACAGGGAAGCAATCAGCCCCAGCATTTT. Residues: CASSRTGQGSNQPQHF.

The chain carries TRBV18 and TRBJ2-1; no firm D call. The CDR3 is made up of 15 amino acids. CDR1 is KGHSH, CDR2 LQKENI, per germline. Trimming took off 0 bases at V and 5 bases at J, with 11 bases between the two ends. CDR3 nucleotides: TGTGCCAGCTCACCACCCCTCGGGTGGGACAATGAGCAGTTCTTC. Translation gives CASSPPLGWDNEQFF.

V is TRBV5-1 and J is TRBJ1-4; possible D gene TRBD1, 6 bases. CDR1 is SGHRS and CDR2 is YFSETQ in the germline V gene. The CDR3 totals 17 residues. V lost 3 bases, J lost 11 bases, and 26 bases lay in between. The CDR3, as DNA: TGCGCCAGCAGCTCGGGGACCCTTGCGGCCCCAGGGGAGAAACTGTTTTTT. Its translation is CASSSGTLAAPGEKLFF.

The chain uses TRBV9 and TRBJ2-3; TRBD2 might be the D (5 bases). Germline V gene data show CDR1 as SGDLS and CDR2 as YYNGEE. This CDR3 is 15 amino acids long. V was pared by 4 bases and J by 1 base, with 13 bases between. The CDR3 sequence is CASSPRGSGTDTQYF. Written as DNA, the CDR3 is TGTGCCAGCAGCCCGAGAGGTAGCGGCACAGATACGCAGTATTTT.

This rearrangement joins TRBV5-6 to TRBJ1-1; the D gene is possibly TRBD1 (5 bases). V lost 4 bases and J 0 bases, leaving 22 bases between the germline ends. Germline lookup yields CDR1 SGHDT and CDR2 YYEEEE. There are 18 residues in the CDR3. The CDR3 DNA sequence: TGTGCCAGCAGCGACCCCCCAGGTTGGGGCTCTATGAACACTGAAGCTTTCTTT. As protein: CASSDPPGWGSMNTEAFF.

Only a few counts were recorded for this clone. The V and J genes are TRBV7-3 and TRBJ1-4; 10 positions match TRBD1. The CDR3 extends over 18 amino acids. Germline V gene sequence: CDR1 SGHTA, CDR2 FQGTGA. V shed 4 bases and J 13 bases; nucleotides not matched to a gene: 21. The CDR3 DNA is TGTGCCAGCAGCTATCCTCGGACAGGGGGAGAAGGGACCAGGGGACTGTTTTTT. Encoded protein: CASSYPRTGGEGTRGLFF.

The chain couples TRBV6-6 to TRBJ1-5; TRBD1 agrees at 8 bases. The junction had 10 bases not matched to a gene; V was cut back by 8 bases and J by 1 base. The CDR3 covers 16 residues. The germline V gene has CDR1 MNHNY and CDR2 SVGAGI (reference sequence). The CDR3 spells CASLDRGKRSNQPQHF. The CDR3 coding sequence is TGTGCCAGCTTAGACAGGGGTAAACGGAGCAATCAGCCCCAGCATTTT.

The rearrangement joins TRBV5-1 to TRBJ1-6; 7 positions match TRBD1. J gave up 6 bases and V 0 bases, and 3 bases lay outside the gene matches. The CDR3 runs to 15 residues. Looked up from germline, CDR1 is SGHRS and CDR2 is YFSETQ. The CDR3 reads CASSLEGGGNSPLHF. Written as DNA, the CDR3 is TGCGCCAGCAGCTTGGAAGGGGGCGGTAATTCACCCCTCCACTTT.

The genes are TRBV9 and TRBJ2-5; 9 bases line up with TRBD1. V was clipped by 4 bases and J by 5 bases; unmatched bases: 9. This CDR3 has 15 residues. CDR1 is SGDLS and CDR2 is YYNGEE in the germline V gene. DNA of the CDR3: TGTGCCAGCAGCCCTGGGACAGGGAGAACGGAGACCCAGTACTTC. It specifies CASSPGTGRTETQYF.

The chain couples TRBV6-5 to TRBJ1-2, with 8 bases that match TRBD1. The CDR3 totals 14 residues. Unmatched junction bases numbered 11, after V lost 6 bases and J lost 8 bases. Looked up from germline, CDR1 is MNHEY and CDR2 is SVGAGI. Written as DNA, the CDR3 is TGTGCCAGCAGCCTCGGACAGGGAAGGGGAGGCTACACCTTC. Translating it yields CASSLGQGRGGYTF.

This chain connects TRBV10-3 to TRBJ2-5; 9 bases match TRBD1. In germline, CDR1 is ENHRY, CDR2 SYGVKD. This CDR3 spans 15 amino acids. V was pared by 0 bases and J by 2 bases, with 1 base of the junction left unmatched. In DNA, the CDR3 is TGTGCCATCAGTGAGTCAGGACAGGGGCAAGAGACCCAGTACTTC. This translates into CAISESGQGQETQYF.

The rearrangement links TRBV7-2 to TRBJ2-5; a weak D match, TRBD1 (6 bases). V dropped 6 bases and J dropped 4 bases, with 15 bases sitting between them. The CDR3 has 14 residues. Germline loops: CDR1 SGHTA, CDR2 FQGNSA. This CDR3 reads CASSWGHSPETQYF. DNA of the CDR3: TGTGCCAGCAGTTGGGGACACTCCCCAGAGACCCAGTACTTC.

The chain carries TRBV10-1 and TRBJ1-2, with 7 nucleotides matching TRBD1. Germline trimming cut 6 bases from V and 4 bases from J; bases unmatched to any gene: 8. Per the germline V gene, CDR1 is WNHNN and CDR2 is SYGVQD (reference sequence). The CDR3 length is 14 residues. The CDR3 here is CASSSTGTAYGYTF. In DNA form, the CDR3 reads TGCGCCAGCAGCTCAACCGGGACAGCCTATGGCTACACCTTC.

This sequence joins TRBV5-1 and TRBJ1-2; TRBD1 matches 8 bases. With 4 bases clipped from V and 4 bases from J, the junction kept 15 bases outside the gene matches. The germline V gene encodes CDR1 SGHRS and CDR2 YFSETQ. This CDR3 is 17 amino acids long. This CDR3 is CASSPDRGRPLLYGYTF. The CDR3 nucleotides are TGCGCCAGCAGCCCTGACAGGGGTCGCCCCCTTCTCTATGGCTACACCTTC.

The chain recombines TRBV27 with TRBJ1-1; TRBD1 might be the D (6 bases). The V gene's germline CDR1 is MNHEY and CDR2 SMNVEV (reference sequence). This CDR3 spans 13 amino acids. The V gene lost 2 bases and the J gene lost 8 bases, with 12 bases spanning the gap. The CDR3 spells CASSLQGPFEAFF. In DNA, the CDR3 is TGTGCCAGCAGTTTACAGGGGCCCTTCGAAGCTTTCTTT.